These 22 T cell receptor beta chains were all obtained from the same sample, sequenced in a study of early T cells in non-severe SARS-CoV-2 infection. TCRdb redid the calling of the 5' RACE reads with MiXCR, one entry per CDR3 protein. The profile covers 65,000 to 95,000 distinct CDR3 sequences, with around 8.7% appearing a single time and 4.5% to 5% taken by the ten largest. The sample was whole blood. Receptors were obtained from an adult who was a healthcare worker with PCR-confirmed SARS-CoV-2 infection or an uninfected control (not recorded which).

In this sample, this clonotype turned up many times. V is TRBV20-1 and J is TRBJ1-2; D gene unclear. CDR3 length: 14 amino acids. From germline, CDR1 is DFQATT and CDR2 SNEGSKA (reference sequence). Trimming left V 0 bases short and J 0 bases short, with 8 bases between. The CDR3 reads CSARDQSANYGYTF. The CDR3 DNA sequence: TGCAGTGCTAGAGACCAATCAGCTAACTATGGCTACACCTTC.

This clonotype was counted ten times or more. The CDR3 bases are TGTGCCAGCAGCTTAGGCGGGACAGCTGACCTTGGCAATGAGCAGTTCTTC. Translated: CASSLGGTADLGNEQFF. The chain has TRBV7-6 and TRBJ2-1, with D possibly TRBD1 on 7 matching bases. The length of the CDR3 is 17 residues. CDR1 and CDR2 from the germline V gene are SGHVS and FNYEAQ. V was clipped by 1 base and J by 6 bases, with 19 bases between them.

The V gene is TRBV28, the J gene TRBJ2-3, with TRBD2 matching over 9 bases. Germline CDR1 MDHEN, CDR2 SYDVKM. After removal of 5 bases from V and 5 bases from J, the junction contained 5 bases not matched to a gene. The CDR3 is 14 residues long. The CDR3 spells CASSNSGSGDTQYF. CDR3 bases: TGTGCCAGCAGTAATAGCGGGAGTGGAGATACGCAGTATTTT.

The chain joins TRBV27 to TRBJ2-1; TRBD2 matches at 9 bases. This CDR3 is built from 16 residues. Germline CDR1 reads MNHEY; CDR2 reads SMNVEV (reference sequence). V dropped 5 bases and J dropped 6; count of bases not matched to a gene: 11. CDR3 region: CASSPRLAEVGNEQFF. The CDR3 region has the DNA TGTGCCAGCAGTCCCAGACTAGCGGAGGTTGGCAATGAGCAGTTCTTC.

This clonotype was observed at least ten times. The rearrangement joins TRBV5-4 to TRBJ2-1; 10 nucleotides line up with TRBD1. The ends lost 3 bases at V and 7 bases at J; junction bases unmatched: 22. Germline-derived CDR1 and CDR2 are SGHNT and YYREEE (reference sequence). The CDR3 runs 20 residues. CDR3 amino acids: CASSWDRGLGGPQGGNEQFF. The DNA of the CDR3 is TGTGCCAGCAGCTGGGACAGGGGCCTTGGGGGACCACAAGGAGGGAATGAGCAGTTCTTC.

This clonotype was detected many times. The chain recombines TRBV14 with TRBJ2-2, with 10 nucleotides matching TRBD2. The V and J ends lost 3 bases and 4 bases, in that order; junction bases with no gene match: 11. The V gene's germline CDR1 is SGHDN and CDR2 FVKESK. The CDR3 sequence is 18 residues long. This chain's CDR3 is CASSQSSSGRFGTGELFF. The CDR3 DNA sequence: TGTGCCAGCAGCCAGTCTTCTAGCGGGAGATTTGGCACCGGGGAGCTGTTTTTT.

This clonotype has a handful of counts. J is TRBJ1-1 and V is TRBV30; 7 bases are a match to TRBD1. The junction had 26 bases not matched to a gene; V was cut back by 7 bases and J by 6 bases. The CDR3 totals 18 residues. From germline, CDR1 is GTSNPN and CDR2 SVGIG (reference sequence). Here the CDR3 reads CASWSELGSRGTEAEAFF. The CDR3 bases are TGTGCCTCCTGGAGTGAGTTGGGTTCTCGAGGGACAGAAGCTGAAGCTTTCTTT.

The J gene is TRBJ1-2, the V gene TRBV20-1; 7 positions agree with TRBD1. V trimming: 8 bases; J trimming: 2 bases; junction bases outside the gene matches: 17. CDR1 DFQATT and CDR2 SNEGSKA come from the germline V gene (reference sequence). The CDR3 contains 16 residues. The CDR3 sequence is CSYSPGQRILNYGYTF. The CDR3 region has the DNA TGCAGTTACTCTCCGGGACAGAGAATTTTAAACTATGGCTACACCTTC.

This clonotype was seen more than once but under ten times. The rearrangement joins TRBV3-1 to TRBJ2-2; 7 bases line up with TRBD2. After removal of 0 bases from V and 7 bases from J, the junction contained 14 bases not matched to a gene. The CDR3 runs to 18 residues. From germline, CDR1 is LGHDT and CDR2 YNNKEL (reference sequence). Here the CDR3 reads CASSQDRSGKGWIGELFF. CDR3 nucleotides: TGTGCCAGCAGCCAAGATAGAAGCGGGAAGGGGTGGATCGGGGAGCTGTTTTTT.

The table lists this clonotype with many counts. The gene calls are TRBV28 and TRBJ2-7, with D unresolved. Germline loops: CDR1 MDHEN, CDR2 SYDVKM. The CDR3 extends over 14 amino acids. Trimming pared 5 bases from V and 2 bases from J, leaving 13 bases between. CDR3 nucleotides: TGTGCCAGCAGTCGGCCGACACCTACCTACGAGCAGTACTTC. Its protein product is CASSRPTPTYEQYF. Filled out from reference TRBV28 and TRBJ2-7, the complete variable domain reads DVKVTQSSRYLVKRTGEKVFLECVQDMDHENMFWYRQDPGLGLRLIYFSYDVKMKEKGDIPEGYSVSREKKERFSLILESASTNQTSMYLCASSRPTPTYEQYFGPGTRLTVT.

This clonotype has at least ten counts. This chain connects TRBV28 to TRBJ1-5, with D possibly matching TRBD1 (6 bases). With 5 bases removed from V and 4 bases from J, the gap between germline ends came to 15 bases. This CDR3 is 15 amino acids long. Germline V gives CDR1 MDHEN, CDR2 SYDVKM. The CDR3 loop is CASSNTGTPNQPQHF. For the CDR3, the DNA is TGTGCCAGCAGTAACACCGGGACACCGAATCAGCCCCAGCATTTT.

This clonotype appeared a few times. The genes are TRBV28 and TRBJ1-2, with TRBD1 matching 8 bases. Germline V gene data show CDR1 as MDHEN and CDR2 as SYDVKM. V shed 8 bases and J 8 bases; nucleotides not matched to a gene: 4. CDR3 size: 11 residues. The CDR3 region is CASRTGSGYTF. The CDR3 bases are TGTGCCAGCCGGACAGGGAGCGGCTACACCTTC.

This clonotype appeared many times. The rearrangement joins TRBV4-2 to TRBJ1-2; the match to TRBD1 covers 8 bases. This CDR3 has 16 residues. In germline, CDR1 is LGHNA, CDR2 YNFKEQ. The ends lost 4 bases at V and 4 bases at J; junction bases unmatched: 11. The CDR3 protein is CASSRMDRAIGYGYTF. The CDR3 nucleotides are TGTGCCAGCAGCCGTATGGACAGGGCTATCGGCTATGGCTACACCTTC.

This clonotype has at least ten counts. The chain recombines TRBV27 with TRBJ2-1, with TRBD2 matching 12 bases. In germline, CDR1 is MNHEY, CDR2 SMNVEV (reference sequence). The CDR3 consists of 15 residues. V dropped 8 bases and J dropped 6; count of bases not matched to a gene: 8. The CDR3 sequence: CASGPLAGGSNEQFF. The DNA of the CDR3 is TGTGCCAGCGGCCCCCTAGCGGGAGGGAGCAATGAGCAGTTCTTC.

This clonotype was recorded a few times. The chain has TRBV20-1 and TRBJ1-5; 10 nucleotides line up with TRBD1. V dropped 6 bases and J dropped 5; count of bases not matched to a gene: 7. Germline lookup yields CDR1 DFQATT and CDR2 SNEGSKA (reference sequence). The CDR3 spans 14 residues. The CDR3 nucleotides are TGCAGTGCCCGGGACAGGGGATTGGATCAGCCCCAGCATTTT. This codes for CSARDRGLDQPQHF.

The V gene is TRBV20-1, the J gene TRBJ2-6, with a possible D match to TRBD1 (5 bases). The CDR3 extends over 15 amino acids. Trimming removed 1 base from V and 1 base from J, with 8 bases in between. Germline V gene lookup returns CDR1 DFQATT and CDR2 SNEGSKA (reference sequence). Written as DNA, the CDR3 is TGCAGTGCTAGAGCAGACAGTTCTGGGGCCAACGTCCTGACTTTC. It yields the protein CSARADSSGANVLTF.

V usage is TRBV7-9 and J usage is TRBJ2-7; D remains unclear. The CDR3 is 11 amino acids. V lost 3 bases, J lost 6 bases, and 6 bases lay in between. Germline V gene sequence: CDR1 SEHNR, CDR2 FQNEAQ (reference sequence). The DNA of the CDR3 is TGTGCCAGCAGCTTCGGATCCGAGCAGTACTTC. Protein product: CASSFGSEQYF.

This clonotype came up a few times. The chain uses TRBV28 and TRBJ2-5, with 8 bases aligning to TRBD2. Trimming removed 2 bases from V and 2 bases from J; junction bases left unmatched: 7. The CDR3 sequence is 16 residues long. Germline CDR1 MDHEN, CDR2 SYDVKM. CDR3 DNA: TGTGCCAGCAGTTTACCGCTAGCGGGTGGGCAAGAGACCCAGTACTTC. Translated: CASSLPLAGGQETQYF.

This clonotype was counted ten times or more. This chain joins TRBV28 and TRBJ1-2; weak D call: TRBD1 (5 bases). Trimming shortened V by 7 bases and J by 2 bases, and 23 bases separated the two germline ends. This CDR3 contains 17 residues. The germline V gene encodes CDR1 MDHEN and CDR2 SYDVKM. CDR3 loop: CASKSLNSGTDNYGYTF. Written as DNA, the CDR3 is TGTGCCAGCAAGTCCCTTAATTCCGGGACTGACAACTATGGCTACACCTTC.

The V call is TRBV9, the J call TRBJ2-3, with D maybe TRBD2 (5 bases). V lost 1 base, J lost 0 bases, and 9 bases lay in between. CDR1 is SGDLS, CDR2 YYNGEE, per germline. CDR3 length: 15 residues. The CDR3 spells CASSVLGGSTDTQYF. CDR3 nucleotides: TGTGCCAGCAGCGTATTAGGCGGGAGCACAGATACGCAGTATTTT.

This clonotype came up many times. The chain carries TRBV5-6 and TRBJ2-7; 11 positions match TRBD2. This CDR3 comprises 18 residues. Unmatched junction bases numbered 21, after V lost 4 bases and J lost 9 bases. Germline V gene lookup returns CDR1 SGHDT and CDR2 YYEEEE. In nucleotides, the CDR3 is TGTGCCAGCAGCCGGGGGGCACTAGCGGGAGTATTTGGGTCCGGGCAGTACTTC. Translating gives CASSRGALAGVFGSGQYF.

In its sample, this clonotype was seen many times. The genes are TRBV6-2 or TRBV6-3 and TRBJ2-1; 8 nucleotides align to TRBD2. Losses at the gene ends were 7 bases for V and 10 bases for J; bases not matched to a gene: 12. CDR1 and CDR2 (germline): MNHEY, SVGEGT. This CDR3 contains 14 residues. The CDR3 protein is CASTTGREVEEQFF. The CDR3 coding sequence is TGTGCCAGCACCACGGGGCGGGAGGTGGAGGAGCAGTTCTTC.